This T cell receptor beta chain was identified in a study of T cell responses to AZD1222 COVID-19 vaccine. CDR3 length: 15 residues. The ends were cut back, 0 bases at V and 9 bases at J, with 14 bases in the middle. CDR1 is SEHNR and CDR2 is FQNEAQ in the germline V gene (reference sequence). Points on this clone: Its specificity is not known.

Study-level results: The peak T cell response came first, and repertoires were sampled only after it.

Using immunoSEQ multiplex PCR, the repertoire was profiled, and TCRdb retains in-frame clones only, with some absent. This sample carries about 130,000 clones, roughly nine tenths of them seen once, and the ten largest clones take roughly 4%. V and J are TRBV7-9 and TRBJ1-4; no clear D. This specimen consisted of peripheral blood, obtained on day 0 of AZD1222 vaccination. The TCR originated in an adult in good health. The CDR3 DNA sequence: TGTGCCAGCAGCTTAGCGCTGGAGGATTTCAAAAAACTGTTTTTT. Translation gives CASSLALEDFKKLFF.